The source of this T cell receptor (beta chain) is a study of early T cells in non-severe SARS-CoV-2 infection. Study overall: Sequencing input comprised bulk RNA from unsorted whole blood; chain pairing was not available.

The protocol attached unique molecular identifiers to individual cDNA molecules. TCRdb reanalysed the 5' RACE reads using MiXCR and keeps one entry per CDR3 protein. The table lists about 39,000 distinct CDR3 sequences, approximately 6% of them singletons. Study-wide results and caveats: The study's VDJdb matching favored anti-spike CD8 responses and missed private and CD4 specificities.

Germline V gives CDR1 DFQATT, CDR2 SNEGSKA (reference sequence). The CDR3 contains 16 residues. Unmatched junction bases numbered 6, after V lost 5 bases and J lost 0 bases. This clonotype was counted ten times or more. The antigen remains unidentified. The TCR originated in an adult who was a healthcare worker with PCR-confirmed SARS-CoV-2 infection or an uninfected control (not recorded which). This chain joins TRBV20-1 and TRBJ1-4; 10 nucleotides match TRBD1. Source: whole blood, taken at baseline. The CDR3 sequence is CSAFPGQGTTNEKLFF. The CDR3 nucleotides are TGCAGTGCTTTTCCGGGACAGGGGACAACTAATGAAAAACTGTTTTTT.